This T cell receptor (beta chain) was identified in a study of cytomegalovirus exposure and HLA in healthy donors. About this clone itself: Antigen specificity is unknown.

CDR3 length: 13 amino acids. Germline CDR1 reads SSHAT; CDR2 reads FNYEAQ (reference sequence). Study-level findings and limits: The authors reported that TCR beta sequences could predict HLA-A and HLA-B alleles. These predictions were accurate for most subjects in the first cohort. CMV serostatus was the sole immune exposure data available.

Both 60 Vbeta primers and 13 Jbeta primers went into the PCR. Sequencing used immunoSEQ multiplex PCR; TCRdb keeps in-frame clones, though not all of them. The sample carries about 100,000 clones, 80% to 85% recorded once. The chain carries TRBV7-7 and TRBJ2-1; 8 bases agree with TRBD2. Sequenced sample: PBMCs. The sequence was obtained from a woman in her 70s in good health and CMV-seropositive. The CDR3 spells CAARGGHEQVEFF. As DNA, the CDR3 is TGTGCTGCCCGGGGGGGGCATGAACAAGTAGAGTTCTTC.